These 5 T cell receptor beta chains originate from one sample sequenced in a study of T cells after yellow fever vaccination. TCRdb recomputed calls from the 5' RACE reads with MiXCR, one row per CDR3 protein. Of 99,000 or so distinct CDR3 sequences listed, under 6.5% are singletons. The specimen was CD8+ T cells sorted from PBMCs, collected 10 days after the yellow fever booster vaccination. These receptors all come from a young man who received the YFV17D yellow fever vaccine.

The V call is TRBV4-1, the J call TRBJ2-5, with TRBD1 identical over 7 bases. This CDR3 is 11 amino acids long. The germline V gene encodes CDR1 MGHRA and CDR2 YSYEKL. Germline trimming cut 1 base from V and 12 bases from J; bases unmatched to any gene: 2. This chain's CDR3 is CASSQGGQKYF. DNA for the CDR3: TGCGCCAGCAGCCAAGGGGGACAGAAGTACTTC.

This clonotype was seen at least ten times. The chain combines TRBV7-2 with TRBJ2-3; D not resolved. Germline CDR1 reads SGHTA; CDR2 reads FQGNSA. This CDR3 contains 15 residues. V was shortened by 5 bases and J by 2 bases, with 14 bases between the two germline ends. CDR3 sequence reads: CASSARTASTDTQYF. The CDR3 DNA is TGTGCCAGCAGCGCGAGAACAGCATCCACAGATACGCAGTATTTT.

This clonotype was seen ten or more times. The chain carries TRBV19 and TRBJ2-7; the D gene is possibly TRBD2 (5 bases). Trimming removed 3 bases at V and 5 bases at J, with 20 bases between. Germline CDR1 reads LNHDA; CDR2 reads SQIVND (reference sequence). This CDR3 has 16 amino acids. The CDR3, as DNA: TGTGCCAGTAGTATGGAGGTGCGGCGGGTTTCCGACGAGCAGTACTTC. Translating gives CASSMEVRRVSDEQYF. Looking up the rest from reference TRBV19 and TRBJ2-7 gives the full variable domain: DGGITQSPKYLFRKEGQNVTLSCEQNLNHDAMYWYRQDPGQGLRLIYYSQIVNDFQKGDIAEGYSVSREKKESFPLTVTSAQKNPTAFYLCASSMEVRRVSDEQYFGPGTRLTVT.

The chain uses TRBV20-1 and TRBJ1-2; D call uncertain. V lost 3 bases, J lost 1 base, and 18 bases lay in between. The CDR3 sequence is 16 residues long. Germline assignment: CDR1 DFQATT and CDR2 SNEGSKA (reference sequence). CDR3 nucleotides: TGCAGTGCTAGCACCCAAGGCGGCAGGCTTAACTATGGCTACACCTTC. Translated: CSASTQGGRLNYGYTF.

This clonotype was detected a few times. The chain employs TRBV19 and TRBJ2-1; possibly TRBD1 or TRBD2 for D (5 bases each). The V gene's germline CDR1 is LNHDA and CDR2 SQIVND (reference sequence). V lost 1 base, J lost 10 bases, and 14 bases lay in between. The CDR3 sequence is 14 residues long. CDR3 coding DNA: TGTGCCAGTAGTATAGTTGGGGCCAGCGGAGAGCAGTTCTTC. Protein sequence: CASSIVGASGEQFF.